These 30 T cell receptor beta chains were sequenced from one sample in a study of T cell changes during pregnancy in multiple sclerosis (dated by TCRdb to between 2018 and 2020). Receptor libraries were prepared by the immunoSEQ multiplex PCR assay. TCRdb mirrors the immuneACCESS table, restricted to in-frame sequences. Some clones are absent from its copies; in checked studies, under half trace to an unresolved V gene, and the reason for the others is unknown. This sample comprises approximately 46,000 clones, more than 90% of them detected only once. The ten largest clones represent around 9.2% of the sample. Sequencing was performed on CD8+ T cells from peripheral blood mononuclear cells, taken after pregnancy. These receptors were obtained from a female donor with multiple sclerosis, enrolled in a pregnancy study.

V and J are TRBV7-3 and TRBJ2-7, with TRBD1 identical over 8 bases. The germline V gene has CDR1 SGHTA and CDR2 FQGTGA. With 2 bases clipped from V and 0 bases from J, the junction kept 0 bases outside the gene matches. CDR3 length: 14 amino acids. As DNA, the CDR3 is TGTGCCAGCAGCTTAGGGACAGGCTCCTACGAGCAGTACTTC. Translating gives CASSLGTGSYEQYF.

The V gene is TRBV19, the J gene TRBJ2-2, with a weak D call TRBD1 (7 bases). Trimming took 3 bases from V and 4 from J, leaving 12 bases between them. The CDR3 spans 15 residues. In germline, CDR1 is LNHDA, CDR2 SQIVND (reference sequence). The CDR3 DNA follows: TGTGCCAGTAGTATCAGGCAGGGGGGCACCGGGGAGCTGTTTTTT. Translating it yields CASSIRQGGTGELFF.

V and J are TRBV4-2 and TRBJ1-1; tentative D call: TRBD1 (6 bases). This CDR3 comprises 16 residues. From germline, CDR1 is LGHNA and CDR2 YNFKEQ. V was cut by 0 bases and J by 7 bases, with 18 bases left in between. The CDR3, as DNA: TGTGCCAGCAGCCAAGAATCAGGGGCAGGGACGGGTGAAGCTTTCTTT. Translation: CASSQESGAGTGEAFF.

The CDR3 protein is CSVDSNNYGYTF. CDR3 in DNA: TGCAGCGTAGACAGTAATAACTATGGCTACACCTTC. This sequence joins TRBV29-1 and TRBJ1-2, with D possibly matching TRBD1 (5 bases). V lost 6 bases and J 1 base, leaving 9 bases between the germline ends. Germline V gene data show CDR1 as SQVTM and CDR2 as ANQGSEA. The CDR3 covers 12 residues.

This rearrangement joins TRBV4-2 to TRBJ2-7; D is unresolved. The V gene's germline CDR1 is LGHNA and CDR2 YNFKEQ. This CDR3 spans 11 amino acids. V was shortened by 4 bases and J by 6 bases, with 7 bases between the two germline ends. This CDR3 reads CASSPGFEQYF. The CDR3 DNA reads TGTGCCAGCAGCCCCGGGTTCGAGCAGTACTTC.

The rearrangement uses TRBV2 and TRBJ2-5, with 11 bases that match TRBD2. Germline V gene lookup returns CDR1 SNHLY and CDR2 FYNNEI. V shed 3 bases, J shed 5 bases, and the junction held 11 bases outside the gene matches. The CDR3 covers 17 residues. In nucleotides, the CDR3 is TGTGCCAGCAGTGACATTACTAGCGGGGGACCAGGGGAGACCCAGTACTTC. Translating it yields CASSDITSGGPGETQYF.

The genes are TRBV19 and TRBJ2-7; the D gene is possibly TRBD1 (6 bases). This CDR3 region has 16 residues. V lost 5 bases, J lost 2 bases, and 19 bases lay in between. Germline-derived CDR1 and CDR2 are LNHDA and SQIVND (reference sequence). The CDR3 nucleotides read TGTGCCAGTAGTCCCGACGGTACAGGGTTCGCCTACGAGCAGTACTTC. It yields the protein CASSPDGTGFAYEQYF.

The table lists this clone with a count of one. The chain has TRBV7-9 and TRBJ2-4, with 8 bases lining up with TRBD2. The junction had 5 bases not matched to a gene; V was cut back by 7 bases and J by 9 bases. Germline loops: CDR1 SEHNR, CDR2 FQNEAQ (reference sequence). The CDR3 consists of 12 residues. The DNA for the CDR3 is TGTGCCAGCACAAAGGCGGGGGGCATTCAGTACTTC. The encoded protein is CASTKAGGIQYF.

CDR3 sequence reads: CASSISDYNEQFF. In DNA form, the CDR3 reads TGTGCCAGTAGTATATCAGATTACAATGAGCAGTTCTTC. J is TRBJ2-1 and V is TRBV19; D uncertain. V was shortened by 2 bases and J by 4 bases, with 6 bases between the two germline ends. This CDR3 comprises 13 residues. Per germline, CDR1 LNHDA and CDR2 SQIVND (reference sequence).

The V and J genes are TRBV4-2 and TRBJ2-1; TRBD2 matches 11 bases. After removal of 5 bases from V and 7 bases from J, the junction contained 13 bases not matched to a gene. CDR3 length equals 17 residues. Germline CDR1 is LGHNA and CDR2 is YNFKEQ. This CDR3 reads CASSNSGGAGLWNEQFF. The CDR3, as DNA: TGTGCCAGCAGCAATAGCGGGGGGGCCGGTTTGTGGAATGAGCAGTTCTTC.

This chain connects TRBV19 to TRBJ2-3; 15 bases fit TRBD2. The CDR3 spans 18 residues. J gave up 5 bases and V 7 bases, and 13 bases lay outside the gene matches. Germline loops: CDR1 LNHDA, CDR2 SQIVND (reference sequence). The CDR3: CASTYMAGLAGGQDTQYF. The CDR3 DNA reads as TGTGCCAGTACATATATGGCCGGACTAGCGGGGGGGCAAGATACGCAGTATTTT.

The chain links TRBV4-1 to TRBJ2-5; 8 bases are shared with TRBD2. J lost 2 bases, V lost 2 bases, and 7 bases had no gene match. The CDR3 is 16 amino acids. Germline CDR1 is MGHRA and CDR2 is YSYEKL. The CDR3 loop reads CASSQTSGVNQETQYF. The CDR3 bases are TGCGCCAGCAGCCAAACTAGCGGAGTAAATCAAGAGACCCAGTACTTC.

This clone was recorded only once. The chain is built from TRBV7-9 and TRBJ2-1; 11 bases are a match to TRBD2. CDR3 length: 12 residues. Germline assignment: CDR1 SEHNR and CDR2 FQNEAQ (reference sequence). The ends lost 8 bases at V and 7 bases at J; junction bases unmatched: 1. This CDR3 reads CASLAGGNEQFF. Written as DNA, the CDR3 is TGTGCCAGCCTAGCGGGAGGAAATGAGCAGTTCTTC. Using reference TRBV7-9 and TRBJ2-1 for the parts outside the CDR3, the full variable domain is DTGVSQNPRHKITKRGQNVTFRCDPISEHNRLYWYRQTLGQGPEFLTYFQNEAQLEKSRLLSDRFSAERPKGSFSTLEIQRTEQGDSAMYLCASLAGGNEQFFGPGTRLTVL.

V and J are TRBV7-9 and TRBJ1-4; perhaps TRBD1 as D (6 bases). V lost 1 base, J lost 0 bases, and 18 bases lay in between. This CDR3 has 19 amino acids. CDR1 and CDR2 (germline): SEHNR, FQNEAQ (reference sequence). The CDR3 sequence: CASSLVGGAATATNEKLFF. CDR3 DNA: TGTGCCAGCAGCTTAGTAGGGGGAGCGGCGACCGCAACTAATGAAAAACTGTTTTTT.

This chain uses TRBV10-2 with TRBJ2-3, with 10 nucleotides matching TRBD1. The CDR3 has 16 residues. J was trimmed by 5 bases and V by 8 bases; bases with no gene match: 13. The germline gives CDR1 WSHSY, CDR2 SAAADI. CDR3 residues: CASETSDRGLGDTQYF. The CDR3 nucleotides read TGCGCCAGCGAGACGTCGGACAGGGGGTTAGGAGATACGCAGTATTTT.

The CDR3 bases are TGTGCCAGCAGTGCAACTAGCGGCCCCTACGAGCAGTACTTC. Amino acid sequence: CASSATSGPYEQYF. V usage is TRBV6-1 and J usage is TRBJ2-7, with TRBD2 matching 8 bases. From germline, CDR1 is MNHNS and CDR2 SASEGT. CDR3 length: 14 amino acids. V gave up 4 bases and J gave up 2 bases; unmatched junction bases: 4.

V is TRBV6-5 and J is TRBJ2-7; no firm D call. Germline V gene lookup returns CDR1 MNHEY and CDR2 SVGAGI. CDR3 length: 14 amino acids. The V end was cut by 5 bases, the J end by 4 bases, with 15 bases between. CDR3 DNA sequence: TGTGCCAGCAGTCAGACCTTGCAACTATACGAGCAGTACTTC. This translates into CASSQTLQLYEQYF.

The J gene is TRBJ2-1, the V gene TRBV27; D gene ambiguous. This CDR3 spans 11 amino acids. CDR1 is MNHEY and CDR2 is SMNVEV in the germline V gene (reference sequence). Deletions cut 3 bases from V and 9 bases from J, with 6 bases between. DNA for the CDR3: TGTGCCAGCAGTTTTTCGAGTGAGCAGTTCTTC. Translated, it gives CASSFSSEQFF.

The genes are TRBV7-8 and TRBJ2-1; 9 bases align to TRBD2. Germline V lookup: CDR1 SGHVS, CDR2 FQNEAQ. Trimming at V came to 5 bases and at J to 0 bases, leaving 14 bases not matched to a gene. This CDR3 has 19 residues. The DNA for the CDR3 is TGTGCCAGCAGCCCTGCGCTGGGGATTAGCGGGAGCTCCTACAATGAGCAGTTCTTC. As protein: CASSPALGISGSSYNEQFF.

J is TRBJ2-1 and V is TRBV6-5; 11 positions agree with TRBD2. V shed 5 bases, J shed 5 bases, and the junction held 5 bases outside the gene matches. This CDR3 is 15 amino acids long. CDR1 and CDR2 (germline): MNHEY, SVGAGI. CDR3 region: CASSRSGRADNEQFF. The CDR3 region has the DNA TGTGCCAGCAGTCGTAGCGGGAGGGCCGACAATGAGCAGTTCTTC.

The sample holds one count of this clone. The chain joins TRBV19 to TRBJ2-3; TRBD2 agrees at 8 bases. V dropped 6 bases and J dropped 2; count of bases not matched to a gene: 1. CDR1 LNHDA and CDR2 SQIVND come from the germline V gene (reference sequence). This CDR3 spans 13 amino acids. The CDR3 sequence is CASRREVTDTQYF. The CDR3, as DNA: TGTGCCAGTAGGCGGGAGGTCACAGATACGCAGTATTTT.

The chain uses TRBV7-6 and TRBJ2-7; D is uncertain. The ends were cut back, 1 base at V and 5 bases at J, with 9 bases in the middle. The CDR3 totals 13 residues. Germline CDR1 SGHVS, CDR2 FNYEAQ. Written as DNA, the CDR3 is TGTGCCAGCAGCTTAGGAGGTAGAAACGAGCAGTACTTC. This translates into CASSLGGRNEQYF.

The V call is TRBV30, the J call TRBJ2-2, with D tentatively TRBD1 (6 bases). The CDR3 is 14 residues long. Germline V gene sequence: CDR1 GTSNPN, CDR2 SVGIG (reference sequence). V lost 2 bases and J 8 bases, leaving 15 bases between the germline ends. The CDR3: CAWSPGAAWGELFF. For the CDR3, the DNA is TGTGCCTGGAGTCCAGGGGCAGCCTGGGGGGAGCTGTTTTTT.

This sequence joins TRBV14 and TRBJ1-2; D remains ambiguous. The CDR3 contains 13 residues. CDR1 is SGHDN, CDR2 FVKESK, per germline. Deletions cut 5 bases from V and 4 bases from J, with 11 bases between. CDR3 region: CASSSGSLYGYTF. DNA for the CDR3: TGTGCCAGCAGCTCCGGGAGCCTCTATGGCTACACCTTC.

The V gene is TRBV7-2, the J gene TRBJ1-1; D is undetermined. This CDR3 has 16 amino acids. Trimming removed 2 bases at V and 4 bases at J, with 17 bases between. Looked up from germline, CDR1 is SGHTA and CDR2 is FQGNSA. CDR3 nucleotides: TGTGCCAGCAGCTTAAGACGTGGGGAGGTAAGCACTGAAGCTTTCTTT. Amino acid sequence: CASSLRRGEVSTEAFF.

The chain has TRBV5-5 and TRBJ1-1; the match to TRBD1 covers 7 bases. The CDR3 runs to 17 residues. With V trimmed by 2 bases and J by 3 bases, 13 bases remained unmatched. Germline loops: CDR1 SGHKS, CDR2 YYEKEE (reference sequence). The CDR3 DNA sequence: TGTGCCAGCAGCTTCCCCACGACAGGGCCCGGGGACACTGAAGCTTTCTTT. Translating it yields CASSFPTTGPGDTEAFF.

In its sample, this clone was seen once. J is TRBJ1-1 and V is TRBV5-4, with 7 bases matching TRBD1. J gave up 1 base and V 3 bases, and 3 bases lay outside the gene matches. Germline assignment: CDR1 SGHNT and CDR2 YYREEE (reference sequence). This CDR3 has 14 residues. The CDR3 region has the DNA TGTGCCAGCAGCTGGACAGGTGGGAACACTGAAGCTTTCTTT. It encodes CASSWTGGNTEAFF.

The chain combines TRBV10-3 with TRBJ2-1; 7 nucleotides match TRBD1. With 9 bases clipped from V and 0 bases from J, the junction kept 17 bases outside the gene matches. Germline-derived CDR1 and CDR2 are ENHRY and SYGVKD. The CDR3 length is 18 residues. CDR3 region: CAILPGQQNKLSYNEQFF. The DNA for the CDR3 is TGTGCCATTTTGCCGGGACAGCAAAATAAACTCTCCTACAATGAGCAGTTCTTC.

V gene TRBV6-1 combines with J gene TRBJ2-1, with 9 bases identical to TRBD2. The V gene's germline CDR1 is MNHNS and CDR2 SASEGT. The length of the CDR3 is 15 residues. V was pared by 4 bases and J by 9 bases, with 10 bases of the junction left unmatched. The CDR3 is CASSVTRGGVGEQFF. The CDR3 coding sequence is TGTGCCAGCAGTGTGACGCGGGGGGGTGTAGGTGAGCAGTTCTTC.

The chain recombines TRBV6-5 with TRBJ2-2; possible D gene TRBD1, 6 bases. The CDR3 consists of 12 residues. V was cut by 9 bases and J by 7 bases, with 12 bases left in between. Germline-derived CDR1 and CDR2 are MNHEY and SVGAGI. The CDR3 spells CASTGTNGELFF. The CDR3, as DNA: TGTGCCAGTACCGGGACAAACGGGGAGCTGTTTTTT.